One T cell receptor (beta chain) is described in this entry. Its cognate antigen is unknown. This CDR3 has 13 residues. V dropped 6 bases and J dropped 7; count of bases not matched to a gene: 5. The data were taken from a study of CD8 T cells in ankylosing spondylitis. Study-level points and caveats: Previously reported in reactive arthritis synovial fluid and blood were some of the motif variants. Ankylosing spondylitis blood appeared to be characterized by a TCR beta motif of under ten highly homologous variants.

The authors made TCR beta libraries by quantitative 5'-RACE with molecular barcodes. Each CDR3 protein gets one entry after TCRdb re-called the 5' RACE reads with MiXCR. The sample yields fewer than 750,000 distinct CDR3 sequences, roughly 19% seen once. This TCR was sampled from a male donor with ankylosing spondylitis. V is TRBV12-3 or TRBV12-4 and J is TRBJ1-2, with 10 positions matching TRBD1. The specimen sequenced was blood, either unsorted or a sorted T cell fraction (not recorded which). CDR3 residues: CASRRQGAFGYTF. CDR3 sequence (DNA): TGTGCCAGCAGGAGACAGGGGGCGTTTGGCTACACCTTC.